This T cell receptor (beta chain) was observed in a study of blood T cell repertoires in COVID-19. Study details: Samples came from the United States, Italy and Spain, spanning acute and convalescent COVID-19. T cells, B-cell-depleted T cells, or PBMCs supplied cDNA or gDNA.

Germline-derived CDR1 and CDR2 are LNHDA and SQIVND (reference sequence). The CDR3 totals 14 residues. V lost 6 bases and J lost 2; bases outside the gene matches: 6. Authors' analysis steps: It was from reference gene primer amplification that nucleated cell counts were estimated. Profiled with immunoSEQ multiplex PCR; TCRdb holds only in-frame clones, not every one. That table furnishes V, J and clone size, whereas the DNA furnished D and trimming. The sample contains fewer than 300,000 clones, nearly 90% of which appear only once. In its sample, this clone was seen a few times. What was sequenced was peripheral blood. The receptor was isolated from a man aged 18-30 years with active or convalescent COVID-19. The rearrangement links TRBV19 to TRBJ1-2, with 7 bases fitting TRBD1. In DNA form, the CDR3 reads TGTGCCAGTAGAAATCAGGGGGGAAACTATGGCTACACCTTC. This encodes CASRNQGGNYGYTF.